Included here is one T cell receptor beta chain sequence, with context. Its antigen is undetermined. Within the sample, other DNA sequences also encode this same CDR3. The sample comes from a study of T cell responses to AZD1222 COVID-19 vaccine. Notes on the study in general: After two AZD1222 doses, spike-specific TCR breadth and depth rose versus day 0.

V lost 5 bases and J lost 4, with 10 bases in between. Germline V CDR1 and CDR2: SEHNR, FQNEAQ (reference sequence). This CDR3 region has 13 residues. The data were produced by immunoSEQ multiplex PCR, yet TCRdb's version contains in-frame clones alone and is incomplete. This sample carries 95,000 to 150,000 clones, about 89% of them seen once, and the ten largest clones take approximately 10%. V and J are TRBV7-9 and TRBJ2-3; D unclear. The source is an adult in good health. The sample in question was peripheral blood, obtained on day 0 of MenACWY control vaccination. In DNA form, the CDR3 reads TGTGCCAGCAGCCCGCGAGGCCCAGATACGCAGTATTTT. Translation: CASSPRGPDTQYF.